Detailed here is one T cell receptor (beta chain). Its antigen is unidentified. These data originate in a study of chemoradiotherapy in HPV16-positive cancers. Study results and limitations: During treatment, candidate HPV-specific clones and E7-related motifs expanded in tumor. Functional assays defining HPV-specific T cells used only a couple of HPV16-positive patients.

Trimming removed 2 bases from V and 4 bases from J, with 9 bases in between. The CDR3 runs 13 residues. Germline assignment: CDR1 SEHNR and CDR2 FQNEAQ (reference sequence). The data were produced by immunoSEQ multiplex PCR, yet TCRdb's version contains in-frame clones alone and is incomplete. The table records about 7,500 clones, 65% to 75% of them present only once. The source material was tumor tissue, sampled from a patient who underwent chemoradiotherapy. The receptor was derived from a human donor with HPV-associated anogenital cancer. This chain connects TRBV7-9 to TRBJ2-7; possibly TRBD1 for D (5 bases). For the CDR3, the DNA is TGTGCCAGCAGCTTACGACAGAGTTACGAGCAGTACTTC. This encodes CASSLRQSYEQYF.